This TCR beta chain came from a study of CD8+CD57+ T cells in acquired aplastic anemia listed by TCRdb under 2018. Background on the whole study: On average, sorted CD4+ and CD8+ cells yielded approximately 3 ug of extracted DNA, with a range of 0.2 to 27.4 ug. A CD8+CD57+ expansion meant a frequency higher than the mean frequency seen in healthy subjects. Findings and caveats that apply to the study as a whole: Around 27 CD8+ CDR3 sequences were found in both patients and controls but appeared to be highly expressed in patients and within the immunodominant clones of the patients. CD8+ Simpson's diversity did not differ significantly between patients and healthy controls (P=0.060).

This clonotype showed up just a few times. This clone's antigen is unknown. Per-nucleotide qualities are absent, and no much larger clonotype sits a single base away. Patients chosen for sequencing had shown expansion of CD8+CD57+ cells by flow cytometry. All patients had severe acquired aplastic anemia diagnosed by International Study of Aplastic Anemia and Agranulocytosis and Camitta criteria. No patient had received any therapy when blood was sampled. The study deep-sequenced TCR repertoires of sorted CD4+ and CD8+ blood T cells from severe aplastic anemia patients and healthy subjects. Patients were enrolled under clinicaltrials.gov protocols 00001620, 01623167, 00001397, 00071045, 00081523 and 00961064 in the USA. Ficoll-Paque density gradient centrifugation was used to isolate peripheral blood mononuclear cells. Before DNA extraction, CD4+ and CD8+ T cells were sorted with FACS or magnetic beads.

Genomic DNA was used as template for profiling of TCR beta VDJ combinations and CDR3 sequences. An Illumina HiSeq 2000 was used for TCR repertoire sequencing. For the original study's pipeline: Repertoires were assessed using TRBV/TRBJ rearrangement plots, CDR3 size and DJ length profiles, and Simpson's diversity index. Whichever DNA sequence was most abundant in the deep sequencing data was defined as the immunodominant clone. CDR3 amino acid sequences were checked for sharing across subjects and were also compared against the VDJdb database and published repertoires. TCRdb trimmed the raw reads at Q25, called clones with MiXCR and kept productive beta chains. Rows are combined by CDR3 protein, so each entry shows the most common genes and DNA. In this record, the V and J calls reflect TCRdb's handling and not the investigators' own analysis. This sample has more than 150,000 distinct CDR3 sequences in its table, and around 50% of those were observed once. The ten largest clonotypes hold 13% of the sample.

The germline V gene (reference sequence) provides CDR1 LGHDT and CDR2 YNNKEL. The CDR3 has 13 amino acids, counting the end cysteine and phenylalanine. Left in the record is the CDR3 DNA by itself, 39 bases read in frame from the first base. V and J are truncated by 3 bases and 8 bases respectively, leaving an intervening sequence of 13 bases. The origin of this receptor is a human donor with aplastic anemia. The sample taken for sequencing was sorted CD4+, CD8+, or CD8+CD57+ T cells (not recorded which) from PBMCs. The rearrangement combines TRBV3-1 with TRBJ1-1; a weak D assignment points to TRBD1 (6 bases agree). The DNA sequence follows: TGTGCCAGCAGCCATTTACAGGGAAACGAAGCTTTCTTT. Protein translation: CASSHLQGNEAFF.